The clone carrying this T cell receptor (beta chain) was observed a handful of times. Its antigen is currently unknown. Profiled with immunoSEQ multiplex PCR; TCRdb holds only in-frame clones, not every one. The table lists tens of thousands of clones, approximately 80% of them singletons. The source of the sample is a study of OX40 agonist ivuxolimab in advanced cancers. Study context: Patients' therapy was ivuxolimab, an antibody that acts as an agonist of OX40 (CD134). Three patients, one with hepatocellular carcinoma and two with cutaneous melanoma, responded partially.

Findings and limits, study-wide: Nonresponders, in some cases, also had low normalized T-cell clonal expansion. In general, CD8+ T cells held more expanded clones than CD4+ did, on average.

This CDR3 is 14 amino acids long. CDR1 SGHAT and CDR2 FQNNGV come from the germline V gene. Trimming pared 5 bases from V and 6 bases from J, leaving 13 bases between. The sample was CD4+ or CD8+ T cells sorted from blood, taken in a trial of the OX40 agonist ivuxolimab. The chain combines TRBV11-2 with TRBJ2-2, with D possibly matching TRBD2 (6 bases). The clonotype comes from an adult with an advanced solid tumor such as melanoma, head and neck, liver or kidney cancer. The CDR3 loop reads CASSPPEGSGELFF. The CDR3 DNA sequence: TGTGCCAGCAGCCCCCCGGAGGGATCCGGGGAGCTGTTTTTT.